This T cell receptor beta chain derives from a study of identical twins. TCRdb used MiXCR to reprocess the 5' RACE reads, holding one entry per CDR3 protein. Counted here are over 200,000 distinct CDR3 sequences, about 11% occurring once; the ten biggest clones make up roughly 10%. Germline CDR1 MNHEY, CDR2 SMNVEV (reference sequence). The CDR3 has 15 amino acids. V shed 2 bases and J 7 bases; nucleotides not matched to a gene: 6. As for this clonotype: Its target is unknown.

Healthy Caucasians supplied all donations. Notes on the study in general: The degree of excess twin sharing was weaker in beta out-of-frame sequences. Out-of-frame alpha sequences shared by twins were enriched for low generation probability. It was cross-sectional statistical analysis, not following the same donors, that the conclusions relied on.

This clonotype originated in a man aged 50 or older in good health. This chain uses TRBV27 with TRBJ1-5; 9 nucleotides align to TRBD1. Sequencing input: memory T cells sorted from blood. CDR3 sequence (DNA): TGTGCCAGCAGTTTACACGGGACAGGGAACCAGCCCCAGCATTTT. This codes for CASSLHGTGNQPQHF.